This TCR beta chain is drawn from a study of patients and donors after allogeneic stem cell transplantation (dated by TCRdb to 2020 to 2022). Library generation was performed with RT-PCR. Reads for this sample came from a NextSeq 550. Using fastp trimming at Q25 and MiXCR clonotype assembly, TCRdb reanalyzed the public sequencing data and kept in-frame beta chains. Rows merge per CDR3 protein into single entries with the most common DNA and genes. The sample has more than 150,000 distinct CDR3 sequences on record, 40% to 45% of them singletons. In total, the top ten clones hold 33% of the sample. With regard to this clonotype: The clone's antigen remains unknown. Base-call qualities are not available, and no considerably larger clone is one nucleotide away.

V is cut back by 5 bases and J by 1 base, with 4 bases in the junction unmatched. Its CDR3 holds 15 amino acids, cysteine through phenylalanine. Just the 45-base CDR3 DNA is kept, in frame starting at base 1. The germline V gene supplies CDR1 KGHDR and CDR2 SFDVKD. This clonotype originated in a human donor who was either an allogeneic HSCT recipient or a stem cell or donor lymphocyte infusion donor (not recorded which). It is not recorded whose cells these are; they may come from a transplant donor. Input material: blood, either unsorted or a sorted T cell fraction (not recorded which). The V and J genes are TRBV24-1 and TRBJ2-3; 8 nucleotides in the junction match TRBD1. The nucleotide sequence reads TGTGCCACCAGTGGAACGACAGGGGGCACAGATACGCAGTATTTT. Its amino acids are CATSGTTGGTDTQYF.